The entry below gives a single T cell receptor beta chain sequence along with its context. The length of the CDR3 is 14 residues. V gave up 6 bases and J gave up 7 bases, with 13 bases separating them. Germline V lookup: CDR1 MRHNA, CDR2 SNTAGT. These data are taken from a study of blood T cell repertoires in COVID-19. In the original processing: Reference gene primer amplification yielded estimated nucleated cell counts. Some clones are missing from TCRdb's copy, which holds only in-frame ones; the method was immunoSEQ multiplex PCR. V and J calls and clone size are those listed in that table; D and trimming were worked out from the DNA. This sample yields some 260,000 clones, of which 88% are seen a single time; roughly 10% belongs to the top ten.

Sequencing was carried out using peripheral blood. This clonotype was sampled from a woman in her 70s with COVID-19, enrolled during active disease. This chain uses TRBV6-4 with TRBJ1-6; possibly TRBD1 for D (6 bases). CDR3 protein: CASRDTGYNSPLHF. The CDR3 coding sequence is TGTGCCAGCAGGGATACAGGGTACAATTCACCCCTCCACTTT.